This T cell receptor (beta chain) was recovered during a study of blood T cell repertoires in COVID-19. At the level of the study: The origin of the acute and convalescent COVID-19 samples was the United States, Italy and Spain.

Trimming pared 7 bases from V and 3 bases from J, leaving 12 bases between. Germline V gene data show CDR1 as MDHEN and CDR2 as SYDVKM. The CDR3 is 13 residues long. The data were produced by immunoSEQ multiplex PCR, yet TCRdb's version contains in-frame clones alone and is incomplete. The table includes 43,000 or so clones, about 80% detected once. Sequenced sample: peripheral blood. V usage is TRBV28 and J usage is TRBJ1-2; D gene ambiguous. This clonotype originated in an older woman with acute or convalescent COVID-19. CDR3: CASTSVAYYGYTF. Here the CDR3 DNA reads TGTGCCAGCACTTCCGTAGCCTACTATGGCTACACCTTC.